This TCR beta chain was identified in a study of molecular identifiers for immune sequencing clone quantification. Study-wide findings and caveats: Spike-in Jurkat TCR RNA from a single cell reportedly registered among about a million naive cells. Identical TCR molecules can share a barcode, and this sharing could underestimate highly expanded clone sizes. Clones carrying above 20 RNA copies accounted for over 99% of effector molecules, under 1% in naive cells.

V trimming: 5 bases; J trimming: 5 bases; junction bases outside the gene matches: 4. CDR3 length equals 13 residues. Looked up from germline, CDR1 is MNHEY and CDR2 is SMNVEV (reference sequence). Each CDR3 protein gets one entry after TCRdb re-called the PCR reads with MiXCR. The data show around 460,000 distinct CDR3 sequences, roughly 26% seen once. Comments on this clonotype: Its antigen remains unidentified.

Investigators produced naive CD8 libraries from 20,000 to 1,000,000 sorted cells, drawing on 10%, 30% or 50% RNA. Specimen: naive CD8+ T cells from blood, with Jurkat cell RNA spiked in. Noted subset: FACS-sorted CD8+CD4-CCR7+CD45RA+ naive T cells. The V and J genes are TRBV27 and TRBJ2-5; 8 positions agree with TRBD2. This TCR derives from a human donor in good health. Some libraries in this study had Jurkat cell RNA spiked in. This chain's CDR3 is CASSAGGRETQYF. For the CDR3, the DNA is TGTGCCAGCAGTGCGGGAGGTCGGGAGACCCAGTACTTC.